This T cell receptor beta chain was observed in a study of cytomegalovirus exposure and HLA in healthy donors. Findings and limits, study-wide: TCR beta chains numbering 164 were designated cytomegalovirus-associated. Presence/absence analyses supposed approximately even sequencing depth among donors. In a later analysis, a missense DCLRE1C variant was linked to TCR beta V- and J-gene trimming.

PCR employed 60 Vbeta and 13 Jbeta primers. Profiled with immunoSEQ multiplex PCR; TCRdb holds only in-frame clones, not every one. The sample lists about 130,000 clones; roughly 18% were seen once. Comments on this clone: The target antigen is unknown.

Germline CDR1 and CDR2: LGHNA and YNFKEQ. This CDR3 contains 12 residues. Trimming left V 1 base short and J 9 bases short, with 10 bases between. The receptor was derived from a female donor in good health and CMV-seropositive. Sequencing was done on a sample of PBMCs. The chain recombines TRBV4-2 with TRBJ2-7, with D maybe TRBD2 (6 bases). The CDR3, as DNA: TGTGCCAGCAGCCAAGGTGCGGGGACGCAGTACTTC. It codes for CASSQGAGTQYF.